Below are 32 T cell receptor beta chains sequenced from a single sample in a study of Tregs in tolerant kidney transplant recipients. The repertoire was sequenced with immunoSEQ multiplex PCR; TCRdb's copy has only in-frame clones and lacks some. The profile shows 120,000 or so clones, approximately 90% of them singletons. The sample was CD4+ T cells from blood. These receptors all stem from a human donor in good health.

The V call is TRBV6-5, the J call TRBJ2-3; tentative D call: TRBD1 (6 bases). Germline V lookup: CDR1 MNHEY, CDR2 SVGAGI. Trimming pared 6 bases from V and 3 bases from J, leaving 13 bases between. This CDR3 region has 14 residues. The CDR3 loop is CASRRTAATDTQYF. In DNA, the CDR3 is TGTGCCAGCAGAAGGACAGCAGCAACAGATACGCAGTATTTT.

This rearrangement joins TRBV7-2 to TRBJ1-2, with a weak D call TRBD1 (6 bases). Germline V gene data show CDR1 as SGHTA and CDR2 as FQGNSA. The V and J ends lost 5 bases and 4 bases respectively, with 14 bases between them. This CDR3 comprises 14 residues. The CDR3 DNA is TGTGCCAGCAGCCCTAGACAGGCTTTCTATGGCTACACCTTC. Translating gives CASSPRQAFYGYTF. Based on the CDR3 plus reference TRBV7-2 and TRBJ1-2, the full variable domain is GAGVSQSPSNKVTEKGKDVELRCDPISGHTALYWYRQSLGQGLEFLIYFQGNSAPDKSGLPSDRFSAERTGGSVSTLTIQRTQQEDSAVYLCASSPRQAFYGYTFGSGTRLTVV.

This chain links TRBV10-2 with TRBJ2-7, with D possibly matching TRBD2 (8 bases). The CDR3 is made up of 15 amino acids. Germline CDR1 and CDR2: WSHSY and SAAADI. The ends were cut back, 7 bases at V and 3 bases at J, with 19 bases in the middle. CDR3 amino acids: CASKEEGAGGYEQYF. The DNA of the CDR3 is TGCGCCAGCAAGGAGGAGGGGGCGGGAGGCTACGAGCAGTACTTC.

J is TRBJ1-5 and V is TRBV19; perhaps TRBD1 as D (5 bases). Germline V gives CDR1 LNHDA, CDR2 SQIVND (reference sequence). V lost 4 bases and J 5 bases, leaving 15 bases between the germline ends. This CDR3 region has 15 residues. The CDR3 sequence is CASSTRGLKDQPQHF. CDR3 nucleotide sequence: TGTGCCAGTAGTACAAGGGGACTGAAGGATCAGCCCCAGCATTTT.

The V and J genes are TRBV11-2 and TRBJ1-1; the D is unclear. This CDR3 has 13 residues. Deletions cut 2 bases from V and 4 bases from J, with 8 bases between. The germline CDR1 and CDR2 sequences are SGHAT and FQNNGV. Here the CDR3 reads CASSLMMGTEAFF. The CDR3 DNA reads TGTGCCAGCAGCTTAATGATGGGCACTGAAGCTTTCTTT.

The gene calls are TRBV7-2 and TRBJ2-5, with D hard to call. V dropped 1 base and J dropped 7 bases, with 13 bases sitting between them. Germline CDR1 SGHTA, CDR2 FQGNSA. The length of the CDR3 is 14 residues. The CDR3 sequence is CASSLGPSSWTQYF. DNA of the CDR3: TGTGCCAGCAGCTTAGGTCCGAGTAGCTGGACCCAGTACTTC.

The chain recombines TRBV5-1 with TRBJ1-2, with D perhaps matching TRBD1 (5 bases). Trimming cost V 0 bases and J 6 bases, with 12 bases left between them. Germline CDR1 reads SGHRS; CDR2 reads YFSETQ. The CDR3 contains 14 residues. CDR3 DNA: TGCGCCAGCAGCTTGGAAAGGGGAACGGATGGCTACACCTTC. Residues: CASSLERGTDGYTF.

The chain has TRBV5-1 and TRBJ2-3; the match to TRBD2 covers 13 bases. The CDR3 length is 16 residues. V was clipped by 0 bases and J by 5 bases; unmatched bases: 3. Germline CDR1 reads SGHRS; CDR2 reads YFSETQ. For the CDR3, the DNA is TGCGCCAGCAGCTTGGGGACTAGCGGGAGAATAGATACGCAGTATTTT. Translation gives CASSLGTSGRIDTQYF.

The V and J genes are TRBV6-5 and TRBJ1-5; the D is unclear. The V end was cut by 3 bases, the J end by 7 bases, with 13 bases between. This CDR3 has 14 residues. Germline assignment: CDR1 MNHEY and CDR2 SVGAGI. This chain's CDR3 is CASSYRWGGQPQHF. CDR3 DNA sequence: TGTGCCAGCAGTTATAGGTGGGGAGGACAGCCCCAGCATTTT.

This clone was detected once. The chain employs TRBV7-6 and TRBJ1-1; the match to TRBD1 covers 7 bases. Looked up from germline, CDR1 is SGHVS and CDR2 is FNYEAQ. This CDR3 contains 14 residues. V lost 5 bases, J lost 0 bases, and 3 bases stayed unmatched. CDR3 DNA: TGTGCCAGCAGCCCAGGGGGAGTGAACACTGAAGCTTTCTTT. Amino acids: CASSPGGVNTEAFF.

V and J are TRBV19 and TRBJ1-2, with 9 bases that match TRBD1. The CDR3 runs 12 residues. From germline, CDR1 is LNHDA and CDR2 SQIVND (reference sequence). With V trimmed by 6 bases and J by 9 bases, 5 bases remained unmatched. The CDR3 protein is CASRPGQGSYTF. DNA of the CDR3: TGTGCCAGTAGACCGGGACAGGGAAGCTACACCTTC.

The chain combines TRBV5-8 with TRBJ2-3, with 10 bases aligning to TRBD1. The CDR3 covers 18 residues. The germline CDR1 and CDR2 sequences are SGHTS and YDEGEE. Trimming at V came to 4 bases and at J to 2 bases, leaving 13 bases not matched to a gene. The CDR3, as DNA: TGTGCCAGCAGCCACGGGACAGGGGTTGGGTTTCCCACAGATACGCAGTATTTT. Its protein is CASSHGTGVGFPTDTQYF.

This clone was recorded only once. V and J are TRBV9 and TRBJ1-3; no firm D call. Between the trimmed V and J ends, which lost 0 bases and 0 bases, there was a span of 10 bases. Looked up from germline, CDR1 is SGDLS and CDR2 is YYNGEE. CDR3 length: 16 amino acids. The CDR3 sequence: CASSVALPNSGNTIYF. Here the CDR3 DNA reads TGTGCCAGCAGCGTAGCCCTCCCCAACTCTGGAAACACCATATATTTT.

This clone has only one observation. The gene calls are TRBV6-5 and TRBJ2-3; 8 nucleotides line up with TRBD2. The length of the CDR3 is 15 residues. V lost 2 bases to trimming and J lost 4 bases; unmatched junction nucleotides: 5. Looked up from germline, CDR1 is MNHEY and CDR2 is SVGAGI. The CDR3: CASSYGTSRADTQYF. CDR3 bases: TGTGCCAGCAGTTACGGGACTAGTCGGGCAGATACGCAGTATTTT.

The rearrangement joins TRBV9 to TRBJ2-1; 8 nucleotides line up with TRBD2. The CDR3 is 15 amino acids. Germline CDR1 is SGDLS and CDR2 is YYNGEE. Trimming took 3 bases from V and 8 from J; bases not matched to a gene: 10. The CDR3 bases are TGTGCCAGCAGCGCCCTACCGGGACTAGGTCATGAGCAGTTCTTC. Protein product: CASSALPGLGHEQFF.

The chain uses TRBV7-8 and TRBJ2-5; maybe TRBD1 (5 bases). V shed 5 bases and J shed 5 bases, with 15 bases lying between them. This CDR3 comprises 14 residues. CDR1 and CDR2 from the germline V gene are SGHVS and FQNEAQ. CDR3 in amino acids: CASSQSQGRETQYF. The CDR3 nucleotides read TGTGCCAGCAGCCAAAGCCAGGGCAGGGAGACCCAGTACTTC. The variable domain in full, with the rest retrieved from reference TRBV7-8 and TRBJ2-5, is GAGVSQSPRYKVAKRGQDVALRCDPISGHVSLFWYQQALGQGPEFLTYFQNEAQLDKSGLPSDRFFAERPEGSVSTLKIQRTQQEDSAVYLCASSQSQGRETQYFGPGTRLLVL.

The V call is TRBV27, the J call TRBJ1-4; D not resolved. The CDR3 sequence is 13 residues long. Trimming stripped 4 bases from V and 10 bases from J, with 13 bases between. CDR1 and CDR2 (germline): MNHEY, SMNVEV (reference sequence). The CDR3 protein is CASSSTRWGKLFF. The DNA of the CDR3 is TGTGCCAGCAGTTCAACGAGGTGGGGAAAACTGTTTTTT.

This clone was seen repeatedly, ten times or more. The chain recombines TRBV11-3 with TRBJ2-7; 12 bases fit TRBD1. CDR3 length: 16 residues. Germline V gives CDR1 SGHNT, CDR2 YENEEA. J lost 5 bases, V lost 1 base, and 6 bases had no gene match. DNA of the CDR3: TGTGCCAGCAGCTTAGGGACCGGGACAGGGGGCCACGAGCAGTACTTC. It encodes CASSLGTGTGGHEQYF.

CDR3: CASSQEKGGLRGMIDTQYF. CDR3 coding DNA: TGCGCCAGCAGCCAAGAGAAAGGAGGACTGAGGGGAATGATAGATACGCAGTATTTT. The chain employs TRBV4-1 and TRBJ2-3; D may be TRBD1 or TRBD2 (5 bases each). The CDR3 consists of 19 residues. V lost 0 bases, J lost 5 bases, and 24 bases lay in between. CDR1 is MGHRA, CDR2 YSYEKL, per germline.

This chain connects TRBV5-1 to TRBJ2-3, with 8 bases lining up with TRBD2. Germline V CDR1 and CDR2: SGHRS, YFSETQ. After removal of 0 bases from V and 1 base from J, the junction contained 4 bases not matched to a gene. The CDR3 length is 16 residues. The CDR3 sequence is CASSLGLAGGTDTQYF. In DNA form, the CDR3 reads TGCGCCAGCAGCTTGGGTCTAGCGGGTGGCACAGATACGCAGTATTTT.

The chain carries TRBV7-9 and TRBJ2-5; D is undetermined. The length of the CDR3 is 15 residues. The V end lost 2 bases, the J end lost 3 bases, and 13 bases lay between the germline ends. Per the germline V gene, CDR1 is SEHNR and CDR2 is FQNEAQ (reference sequence). CDR3 in DNA: TGTGCCAGCAGCTTAAATAGGGCAGGTGAAGAGACCCAGTACTTC. It translates to CASSLNRAGEETQYF.

A note on this clone: The same CDR3 is also encoded by other DNA sequences in this sample. This sequence joins TRBV2 and TRBJ1-2, with D unresolved. CDR1 is SNHLY and CDR2 is FYNNEI in the germline V gene. This CDR3 has 12 residues. V was shortened by 1 base and J by 5 bases, with 5 bases between the two germline ends. The CDR3, as DNA: TGTGCCAGCAGTGAAGGCCTGTATGGCTACACCTTC. Its protein is CASSEGLYGYTF.

This chain uses TRBV2 with TRBJ2-3, with a tentative D call TRBD2 (7 bases). The V and J ends lost 2 bases and 3 bases respectively, with 12 bases between them. Germline CDR1 and CDR2: SNHLY and FYNNEI. This CDR3 is 15 amino acids long. The CDR3 nucleotides read TGTGCCAGCAGTGAACTCAGGGGAGGGACAGATACGCAGTATTTT. As protein: CASSELRGGTDTQYF.

This sequence joins TRBV4-1 and TRBJ1-2; D possibly corresponds to TRBD1 (6 bases). The V and J ends lost 0 bases and 4 bases respectively, with 12 bases between them. The CDR3 has 15 amino acids. Germline V gene sequence: CDR1 MGHRA, CDR2 YSYEKL. The CDR3 loop reads CASSQDGRGSYGYTF. CDR3 DNA sequence: TGCGCCAGCAGCCAAGATGGGAGGGGGTCCTATGGCTACACCTTC.

The V and J genes are TRBV5-1 and TRBJ2-2; D is unresolved. This CDR3 is 15 amino acids long. CDR1 and CDR2 (germline): SGHRS, YFSETQ. The V end was cut by 1 base, the J end by 1 base, with 8 bases between. Here the CDR3 reads CASSLSRMNTGELFF. In DNA, the CDR3 is TGCGCCAGCAGCTTGTCGCGGATGAACACCGGGGAGCTGTTTTTT.

This chain links TRBV2 with TRBJ2-5; TRBD2 is a possible D gene (7 bases). Germline CDR1 reads SNHLY; CDR2 reads FYNNEI. V lost 4 bases and J lost 5, with 17 bases in between. The CDR3 consists of 15 residues. The CDR3 loop reads CASSGEGGVMETQYF. CDR3 bases: TGTGCCAGCAGTGGGGAGGGGGGAGTGATGGAGACCCAGTACTTC.

The DNA of the CDR3 is TGTGCCTGGGCCTCTAGCAAACAAGAGACCCAGTACTTC. This codes for CAWASSKQETQYF. This sequence joins TRBV30 and TRBJ2-5; D perhaps matches TRBD2 (5 bases). CDR1 is GTSNPN, CDR2 SVGIG, per germline (reference sequence). V was cut by 5 bases and J by 2 bases, with 12 bases left in between. The CDR3 extends over 13 amino acids.

In this sample, this clone turned up a few times. V usage is TRBV7-3 and J usage is TRBJ1-1, with D unclear. The germline CDR1 and CDR2 sequences are SGHTA and FQGTGA. The CDR3 is 12 residues long. Trimming took 0 bases from V and 6 from J, leaving 5 bases between them. CDR3 DNA: TGTGCCAGCAGCTTAACCGTGTCTGAAGCTTTCTTT. This translates into CASSLTVSEAFF.

This CDR3 is CASSSSPPGQGARETQYF. The CDR3 DNA reads as TGTGCCAGCAGCTCAAGTCCACCGGGACAGGGGGCTAGAGAGACCCAGTACTTC. J is TRBJ2-5 and V is TRBV11-2, with 12 bases lining up with TRBD1. The junction had 13 bases not matched to a gene; V was cut back by 4 bases and J by 4 bases. Germline values: CDR1 SGHAT, CDR2 FQNNGV. The CDR3 runs to 18 residues.

The V call is TRBV25-1, the J call TRBJ1-6; D is unclear. There are 15 residues in the CDR3. The germline gives CDR1 MGHDK, CDR2 SYGVNS. V lost 2 bases to trimming and J lost 7 bases, with 12 bases between them. CDR3 DNA: TGTGCCAGCAGTGAAAGAGTCTCGGGCAATTCACCCCTCCACTTT. This translates into CASSERVSGNSPLHF.

The V and J genes are TRBV18 and TRBJ1-1; D gene uncertain. The CDR3 has 16 amino acids. Germline V gene sequence: CDR1 KGHSH, CDR2 LQKENI. Trimming cost V 2 bases and J 4 bases, with 17 bases left between them. As DNA, the CDR3 is TGTGCCAGCTCACCAGTCGGAGGTTCCGGTGGCACTGAAGCTTTCTTT. Protein sequence: CASSPVGGSGGTEAFF.

J is TRBJ1-3 and V is TRBV2; TRBD1 matches at 7 bases. The germline CDR1 and CDR2 sequences are SNHLY and FYNNEI. With 11 bases clipped from V and 5 bases from J, the junction kept 6 bases outside the gene matches. The CDR3 has 12 residues. The CDR3 loop reads CAGGTARNTIYF. For the CDR3, the DNA is TGTGCCGGGGGGACAGCCAGAAACACCATATATTTT.